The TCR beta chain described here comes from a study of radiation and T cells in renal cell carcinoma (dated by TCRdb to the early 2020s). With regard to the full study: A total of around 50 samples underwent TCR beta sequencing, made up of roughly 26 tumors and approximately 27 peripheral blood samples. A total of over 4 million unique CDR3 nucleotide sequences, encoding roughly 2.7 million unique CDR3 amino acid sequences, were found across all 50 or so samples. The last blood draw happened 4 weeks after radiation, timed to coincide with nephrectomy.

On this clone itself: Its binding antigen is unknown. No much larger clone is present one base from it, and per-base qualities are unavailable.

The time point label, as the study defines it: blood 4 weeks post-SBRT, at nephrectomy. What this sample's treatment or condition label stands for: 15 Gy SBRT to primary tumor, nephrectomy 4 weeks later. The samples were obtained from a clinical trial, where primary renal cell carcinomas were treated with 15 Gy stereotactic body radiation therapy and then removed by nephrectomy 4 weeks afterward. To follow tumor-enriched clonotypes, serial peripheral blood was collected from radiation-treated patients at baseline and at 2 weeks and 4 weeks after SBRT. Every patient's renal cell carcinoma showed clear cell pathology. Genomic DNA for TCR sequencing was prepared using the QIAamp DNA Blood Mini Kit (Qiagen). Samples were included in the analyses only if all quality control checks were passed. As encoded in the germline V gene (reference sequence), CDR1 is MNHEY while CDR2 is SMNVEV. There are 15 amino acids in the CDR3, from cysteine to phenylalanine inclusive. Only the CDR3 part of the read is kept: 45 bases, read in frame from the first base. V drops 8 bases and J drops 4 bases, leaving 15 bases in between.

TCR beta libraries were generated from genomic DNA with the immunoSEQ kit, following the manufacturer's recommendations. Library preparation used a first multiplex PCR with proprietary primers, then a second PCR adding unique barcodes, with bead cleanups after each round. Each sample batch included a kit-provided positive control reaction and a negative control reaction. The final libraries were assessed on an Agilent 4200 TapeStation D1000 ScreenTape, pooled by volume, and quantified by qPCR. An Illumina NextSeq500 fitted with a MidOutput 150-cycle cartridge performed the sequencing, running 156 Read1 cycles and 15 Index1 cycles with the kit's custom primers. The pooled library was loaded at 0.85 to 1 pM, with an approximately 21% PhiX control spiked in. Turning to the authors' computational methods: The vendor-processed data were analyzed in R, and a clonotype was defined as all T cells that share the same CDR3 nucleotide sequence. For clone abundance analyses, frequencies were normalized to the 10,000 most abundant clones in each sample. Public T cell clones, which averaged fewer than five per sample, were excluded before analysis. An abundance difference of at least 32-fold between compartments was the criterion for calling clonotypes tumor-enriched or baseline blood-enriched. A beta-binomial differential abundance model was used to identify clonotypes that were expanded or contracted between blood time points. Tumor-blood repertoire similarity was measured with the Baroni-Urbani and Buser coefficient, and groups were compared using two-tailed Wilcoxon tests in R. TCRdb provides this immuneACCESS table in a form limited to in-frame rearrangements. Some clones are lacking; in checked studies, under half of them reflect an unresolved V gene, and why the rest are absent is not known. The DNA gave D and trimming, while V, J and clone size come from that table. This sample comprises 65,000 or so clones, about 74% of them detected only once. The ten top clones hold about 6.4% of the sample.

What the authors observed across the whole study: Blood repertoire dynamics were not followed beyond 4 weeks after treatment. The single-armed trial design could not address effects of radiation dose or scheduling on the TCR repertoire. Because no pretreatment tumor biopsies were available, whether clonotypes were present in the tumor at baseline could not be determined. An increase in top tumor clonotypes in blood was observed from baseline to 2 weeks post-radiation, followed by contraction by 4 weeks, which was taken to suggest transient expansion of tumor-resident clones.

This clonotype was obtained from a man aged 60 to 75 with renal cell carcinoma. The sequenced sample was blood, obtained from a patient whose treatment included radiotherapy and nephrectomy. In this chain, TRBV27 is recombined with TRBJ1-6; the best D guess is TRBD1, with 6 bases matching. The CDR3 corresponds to CASPRQVRYNSPLHF. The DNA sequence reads TGTGCCAGCCCTCGACAGGTTCGATATAATTCACCCCTCCACTTT.